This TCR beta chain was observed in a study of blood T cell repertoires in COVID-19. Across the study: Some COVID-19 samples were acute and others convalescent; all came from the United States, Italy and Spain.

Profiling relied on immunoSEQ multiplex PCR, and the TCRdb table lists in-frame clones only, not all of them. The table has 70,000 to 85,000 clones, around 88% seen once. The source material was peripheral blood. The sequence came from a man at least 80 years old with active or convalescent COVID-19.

Written as DNA, the CDR3 is TGTGCCAGCAGCACCGGTCTAGCGCCGGGCAATGAGCAGTTCTTC. It specifies CASSTGLAPGNEQFF. The chain employs TRBV7-3 and TRBJ2-1; D possibly corresponds to TRBD2 (6 bases). The CDR3 loop spans 15 amino acids. Per the germline V gene, CDR1 is SGHTA and CDR2 is FQGTGA. Trimming pared 5 bases from V and 6 bases from J, leaving 17 bases between.